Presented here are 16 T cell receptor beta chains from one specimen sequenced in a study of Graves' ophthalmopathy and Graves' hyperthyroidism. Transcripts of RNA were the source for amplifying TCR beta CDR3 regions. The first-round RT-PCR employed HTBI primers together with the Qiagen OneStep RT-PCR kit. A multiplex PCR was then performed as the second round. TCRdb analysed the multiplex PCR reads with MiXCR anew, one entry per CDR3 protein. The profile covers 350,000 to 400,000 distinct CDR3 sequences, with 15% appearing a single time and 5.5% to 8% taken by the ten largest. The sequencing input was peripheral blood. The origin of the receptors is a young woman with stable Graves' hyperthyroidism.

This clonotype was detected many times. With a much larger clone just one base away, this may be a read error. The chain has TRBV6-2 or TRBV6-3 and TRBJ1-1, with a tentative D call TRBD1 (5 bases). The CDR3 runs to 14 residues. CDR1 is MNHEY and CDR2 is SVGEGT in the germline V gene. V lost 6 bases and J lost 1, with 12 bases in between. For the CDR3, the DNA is TGTGCCAGCAGGGCGGGACGTACGAACACTGAAGCTTTCTTT. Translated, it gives CASRAGRTNTEAFF.

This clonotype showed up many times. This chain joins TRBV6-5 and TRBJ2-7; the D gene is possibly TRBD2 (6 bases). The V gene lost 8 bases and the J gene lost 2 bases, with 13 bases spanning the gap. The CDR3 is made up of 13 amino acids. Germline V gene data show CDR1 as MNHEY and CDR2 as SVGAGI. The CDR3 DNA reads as TGTGCCAGCTTCGGAGGGATTACCTACGAGCAGTACTTC. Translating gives CASFGGITYEQYF.

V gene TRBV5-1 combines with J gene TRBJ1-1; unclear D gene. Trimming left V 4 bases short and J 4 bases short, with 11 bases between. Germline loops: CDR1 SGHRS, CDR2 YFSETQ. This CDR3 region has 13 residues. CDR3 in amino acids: CASSHVRSTEAFF. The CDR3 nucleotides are TGCGCCAGCAGCCACGTAAGGAGCACTGAAGCTTTCTTT.

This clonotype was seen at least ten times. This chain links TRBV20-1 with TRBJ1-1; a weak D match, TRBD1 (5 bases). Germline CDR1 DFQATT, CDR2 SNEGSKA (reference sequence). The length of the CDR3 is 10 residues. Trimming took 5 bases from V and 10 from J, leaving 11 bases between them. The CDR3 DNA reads TGCAGTGCTTGGCGGGGGGGAGCTTTCTTT. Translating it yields CSAWRGGAFF.

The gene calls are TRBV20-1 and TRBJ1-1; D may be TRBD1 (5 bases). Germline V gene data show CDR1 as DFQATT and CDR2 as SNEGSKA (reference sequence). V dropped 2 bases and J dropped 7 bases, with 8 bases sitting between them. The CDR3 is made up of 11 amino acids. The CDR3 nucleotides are TGCAGTGCTAGACCAGACAGTGAAGCTTTCTTT. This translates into CSARPDSEAFF.

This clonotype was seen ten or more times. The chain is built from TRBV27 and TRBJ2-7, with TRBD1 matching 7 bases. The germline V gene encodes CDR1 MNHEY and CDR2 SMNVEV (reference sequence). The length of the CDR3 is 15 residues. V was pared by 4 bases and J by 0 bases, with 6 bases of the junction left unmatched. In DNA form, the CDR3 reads TGTGCCAGCAGTTGGGGACAGCCAGTCTCCTACGAGCAGTACTTC. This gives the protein CASSWGQPVSYEQYF.

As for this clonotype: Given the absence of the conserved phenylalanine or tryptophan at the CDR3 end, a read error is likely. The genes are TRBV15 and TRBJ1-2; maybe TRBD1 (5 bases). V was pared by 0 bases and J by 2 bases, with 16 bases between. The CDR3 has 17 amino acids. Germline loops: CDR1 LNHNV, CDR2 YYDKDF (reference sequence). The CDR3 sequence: CATSRDESGPRNYGYTV. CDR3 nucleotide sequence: TGTGCCACCAGCAGAGATGAGTCAGGGCCGAGGAACTATGGCTACACCGTC.

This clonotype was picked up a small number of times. The CDR3 sequence is CSARDGTTPRNIQYF. The CDR3 region has the DNA TGCAGTGCTAGAGATGGAACTACACCGCGAAACATTCAGTACTTC. This chain links TRBV20-1 with TRBJ2-4; D gene uncertain. V lost 0 bases and J lost 6, with 15 bases in between. Germline-derived CDR1 and CDR2 are DFQATT and SNEGSKA (reference sequence). This CDR3 spans 15 amino acids.

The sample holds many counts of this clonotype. CDR3 in DNA: TGTGCCAGCAGTTACTCGGGGGGGTCGAACACTGAAGCTTTCTTT. This encodes CASSYSGGSNTEAFF. V and J are TRBV6-5 and TRBJ1-1, with TRBD1 as a possible D gene (5 bases). The CDR3 runs 15 residues. CDR1 and CDR2 (germline): MNHEY, SVGAGI. Trimming took 0 bases from V and 1 from J, leaving 9 bases between them.

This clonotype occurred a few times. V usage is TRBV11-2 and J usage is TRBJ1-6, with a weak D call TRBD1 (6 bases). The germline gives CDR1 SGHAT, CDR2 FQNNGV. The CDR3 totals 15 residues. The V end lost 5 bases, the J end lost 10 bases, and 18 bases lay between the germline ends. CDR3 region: CASSDVGGGRSPLHF. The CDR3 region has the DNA TGTGCCAGCAGCGACGTAGGGGGGGGTAGATCACCCCTCCACTTT.

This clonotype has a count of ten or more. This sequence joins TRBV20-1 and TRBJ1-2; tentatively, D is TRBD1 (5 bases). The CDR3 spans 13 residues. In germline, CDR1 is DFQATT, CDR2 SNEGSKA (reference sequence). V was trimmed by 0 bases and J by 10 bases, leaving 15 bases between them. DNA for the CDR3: TGCAGTGCTAGAGATTGGAGGGACGGCACCTACACCTTC. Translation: CSARDWRDGTYTF.

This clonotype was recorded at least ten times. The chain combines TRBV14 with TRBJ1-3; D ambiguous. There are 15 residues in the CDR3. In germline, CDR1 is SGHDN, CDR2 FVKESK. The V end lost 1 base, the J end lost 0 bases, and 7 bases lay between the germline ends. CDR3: CASSQVRGSGNTIYF. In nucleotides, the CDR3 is TGTGCCAGCAGCCAAGTTCGTGGCTCTGGAAACACCATATATTTT.

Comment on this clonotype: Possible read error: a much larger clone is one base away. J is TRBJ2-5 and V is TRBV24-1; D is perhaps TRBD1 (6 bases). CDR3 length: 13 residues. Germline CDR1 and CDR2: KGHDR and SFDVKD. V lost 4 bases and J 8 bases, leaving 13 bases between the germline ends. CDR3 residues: CATSDRGRDTQYF. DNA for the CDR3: TGTGCCACCAGTGACAGGGGACGTGATACCCAGTACTTC.

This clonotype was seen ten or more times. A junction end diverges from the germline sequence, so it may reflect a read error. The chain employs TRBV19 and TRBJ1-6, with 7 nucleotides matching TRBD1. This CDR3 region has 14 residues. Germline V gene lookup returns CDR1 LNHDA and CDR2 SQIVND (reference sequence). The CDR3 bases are TGCGCCACACGGGCCGGGACAGAGGGATCACCCCTCCACTTT. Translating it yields CATRAGTEGSPLHF.

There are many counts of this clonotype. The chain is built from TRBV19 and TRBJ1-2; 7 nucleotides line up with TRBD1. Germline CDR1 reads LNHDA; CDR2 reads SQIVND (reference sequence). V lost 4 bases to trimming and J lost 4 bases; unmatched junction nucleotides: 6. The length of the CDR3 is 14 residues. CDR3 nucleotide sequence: TGTGCCAGTAGTAGGGGGGGACAGACCTATGGCTACACCTTC. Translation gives CASSRGGQTYGYTF.

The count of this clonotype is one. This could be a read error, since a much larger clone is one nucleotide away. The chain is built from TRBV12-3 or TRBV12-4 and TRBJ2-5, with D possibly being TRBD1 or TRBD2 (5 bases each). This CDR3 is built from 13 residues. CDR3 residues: CASSWDPQEIQYF. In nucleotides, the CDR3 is TGTGCCAGCAGCTGGGACCCACAAGAGATCCAGTACTTC.